These 30 T cell receptor beta chains originate from one sample sequenced in a study of CD8 T cells in ankylosing spondylitis. General study results and limits: Blood from ankylosing spondylitis patients appeared to carry a characteristic roughly 8-variant TCR beta motif.

TCRdb re-derived calls from the 5' RACE reads in MiXCR, one entry per CDR3 protein. The profile covers about 340,000 distinct CDR3 sequences, with around 8% appearing a single time and about 15% taken by the ten largest. No antigen is known for these receptors. The sequencing sample was made of blood, either unsorted or a sorted T cell fraction (not recorded which). These receptors originate from a male donor with ankylosing spondylitis.

This clonotype was seen many times. The chain is built from TRBV12-3 or TRBV12-4 and TRBJ2-3; D is undetermined. The CDR3 spans 15 residues. V was cut by 6 bases and J by 0 bases, with 13 bases left in between. For the CDR3, the DNA is TGTGCCAGCAGCCTCTCCAGGCGAAGCACAGATACGCAGTATTTT. As protein: CASSLSRRSTDTQYF.

This clonotype occurred a few times. The chain has TRBV24-1 and TRBJ2-4, with D possibly matching TRBD2 (5 bases). The CDR3 covers 16 residues. Trimming took 5 bases from V and 1 from J, leaving 14 bases between them. Germline-derived CDR1 and CDR2 are KGHDR and SFDVKD. The CDR3 loop reads CATSASGRGAKNIQYF. In DNA form, the CDR3 reads TGTGCCACCAGTGCCTCTGGTAGAGGGGCCAAAAACATTCAGTACTTC.

This clonotype showed up many times. This chain connects TRBV5-1 to TRBJ1-1, with 9 bases identical to TRBD1. The length of the CDR3 is 15 residues. The germline gives CDR1 SGHRS, CDR2 YFSETQ. The V gene end was trimmed by 1 base and the J gene end by 1 base; junction bases not matched to a gene: 2. CDR3 region: CASSLTGGENTEAFF. The DNA for the CDR3 is TGCGCCAGCAGCTTGACAGGGGGCGAGAACACTGAAGCTTTCTTT. The full variable domain, with the rest looked up from reference TRBV5-1 and TRBJ1-1, is KAGVTQTPRYLIKTRGQQVTLSCSPISGHRSVSWYQQTPGQGLQFLFEYFSETQRNKGNFPGRFSGRQFSNSRSEMNVSTLELGDSALYLCASSLTGGENTEAFFGQGTRLTVV.

J is TRBJ2-3 and V is TRBV6-2 or TRBV6-3, with 13 bases lining up with TRBD2. Germline V lookup: CDR1 MNHEY, CDR2 SVGEGT. V gave up 6 bases and J gave up 7 bases; unmatched junction bases: 4. The CDR3 contains 14 residues. In DNA form, the CDR3 reads TGTGCCAGCAGCCGACTAGCGGGAGGATATACGCAGTATTTT. Protein sequence: CASSRLAGGYTQYF.

V is TRBV7-9 and J is TRBJ2-3; possible D gene TRBD2, 6 bases. The CDR3 contains 15 residues. V lost 4 bases and J lost 1, with 12 bases in between. Per the germline V gene, CDR1 is SEHNR and CDR2 is FQNEAQ (reference sequence). The CDR3 sequence is CASSSLALGTDTQYF. Written as DNA, the CDR3 is TGTGCCAGCAGCTCGCTAGCGCTAGGCACAGATACGCAGTATTTT.

The chain is built from TRBV28 and TRBJ2-7; 7 nucleotides line up with TRBD1. J gave up 5 bases and V 1 base, and 11 bases lay outside the gene matches. CDR1 MDHEN and CDR2 SYDVKM come from the germline V gene. The CDR3 covers 16 residues. The CDR3 DNA sequence: TGTGCCAGCAGTTTATTTGGACAGGTGGCCTCTGACGAGCAGTACTTC. This sequence encodes CASSLFGQVASDEQYF.

This clonotype was observed at least ten times. The chain has TRBV18 and TRBJ2-3; TRBD1 matches at 10 bases. J was trimmed by 4 bases and V by 9 bases; bases with no gene match: 13. This CDR3 region has 16 residues. Germline V gives CDR1 KGHSH, CDR2 LQKENI. CDR3: CASGAEGQGFADTQYF. CDR3 DNA sequence: TGTGCCAGTGGAGCCGAGGGACAGGGGTTCGCAGATACGCAGTATTTT.

This clonotype was counted many times. This CDR3 is CASSQGLAGVNEQYF. Here the CDR3 DNA reads TGCGCCAGCAGCCAAGGACTAGCGGGAGTAAACGAGCAGTACTTC. The chain links TRBV4-1 to TRBJ2-7; TRBD2 matches 12 bases. The CDR3 loop spans 15 amino acids. V shed 1 base, J shed 5 bases, and the junction held 3 bases outside the gene matches. Germline V gene sequence: CDR1 MGHRA, CDR2 YSYEKL.

This clonotype was counted ten times or more. The V call is TRBV5-5, the J call TRBJ2-3; D ambiguous. With 4 bases removed from V and 2 bases from J, the gap between germline ends came to 11 bases. The CDR3 is 14 residues long. Germline assignment: CDR1 SGHKS and CDR2 YYEKEE (reference sequence). The chain's CDR3 is CASSGRLVTDTQYF. The DNA of the CDR3 is TGTGCCAGCAGCGGCCGACTGGTCACAGATACGCAGTATTTT.

This clonotype came up a few times. The rearrangement links TRBV7-9 to TRBJ2-7, with TRBD2 matching 13 bases. This CDR3 region has 15 residues. V was pared by 10 bases and J by 5 bases, with 11 bases of the junction left unmatched. CDR1 and CDR2 (germline): SEHNR, FQNEAQ (reference sequence). In DNA, the CDR3 is TGTGCCATTAAGAGACTAGCGGGAGGAATAAACGAGCAGTACTTC. It translates to CAIKRLAGGINEQYF. Based on the CDR3 plus reference TRBV7-9 and TRBJ2-7, the full variable domain is DTGVSQNPRHKITKRGQNVTFRCDPISEHNRLYWYRQTLGQGPEFLTYFQNEAQLEKSRLLSDRFSAERPKGSFSTLEIQRTEQGDSAMYLCAIKRLAGGINEQYFGPGTRLTVT.

In DNA, the CDR3 is TGCAGTGCCCACCAAGTGGTAGCGGGTTTCTACGAGCAGTACTTC. Residues: CSAHQVVAGFYEQYF. V gene TRBV20-1 combines with J gene TRBJ2-7, with TRBD2 identical over 7 bases. Trimming at V came to 6 bases and at J to 3 bases, leaving 14 bases not matched to a gene. Germline V CDR1 and CDR2: DFQATT, SNEGSKA (reference sequence). This CDR3 is built from 15 residues.

This clonotype was observed a handful of times. This CDR3 reads CASSLVGVMNTEAFF. CDR3 DNA: TGTGCCAGCAGCTTAGTGGGTGTCATGAACACTGAAGCTTTCTTT. The chain employs TRBV7-2 and TRBJ1-1; D gene uncertain. Trimming shortened V by 1 base and J by 0 bases, and 9 bases separated the two germline ends. This CDR3 is built from 15 residues. The germline V gene has CDR1 SGHTA and CDR2 FQGNSA.

The V and J genes are TRBV18 and TRBJ1-2; D call uncertain. Trimming took off 1 base at V and 1 base at J, with 7 bases between the two ends. The CDR3 covers 14 residues. The germline V gene encodes CDR1 KGHSH and CDR2 LQKENI. The CDR3 region has the DNA TGTGCCAGCTCACCACGCGGTAATAACTATGGCTACACCTTC. Protein sequence: CASSPRGNNYGYTF.

In this sample, this clonotype turned up a few times. The CDR3 DNA reads as TGTGCCAGCAGCTTAGTCTCCGGGACTAGTAGTTTCAATGAGCAGTTCTTC. Its translation: CASSLVSGTSSFNEQFF. V gene TRBV7-9 combines with J gene TRBJ2-1; TRBD2 aligns across 8 bases. This CDR3 has 17 residues. V was clipped by 1 base and J by 6 bases; unmatched bases: 11. CDR1 is SEHNR, CDR2 FQNEAQ, per germline (reference sequence).

This clonotype was observed a handful of times. V and J are TRBV7-3 and TRBJ2-5; TRBD1 matches at 7 bases. The germline gives CDR1 SGHTA, CDR2 FQGTGA. J lost 5 bases, V lost 5 bases, and 11 bases had no gene match. The CDR3 runs 15 residues. The CDR3 reads CASSLGQVRGETQYF. CDR3 DNA: TGTGCCAGCAGCCTCGGACAGGTGCGAGGGGAGACCCAGTACTTC.

This clonotype came up a few times. V usage is TRBV20-1 and J usage is TRBJ2-1; D tentatively reads TRBD1 or TRBD2 (6 bases each). This CDR3 region has 16 residues. The V gene lost 4 bases and the J gene lost 2 bases, with 18 bases spanning the gap. Per the germline V gene, CDR1 is DFQATT and CDR2 is SNEGSKA (reference sequence). CDR3 sequence reads: CSAKDAGGGTYNEQFF. DNA for the CDR3: TGCAGTGCTAAGGACGCAGGAGGGGGAACCTACAATGAGCAGTTCTTC.

Only a few counts were recorded for this clonotype. The chain combines TRBV27 with TRBJ2-3; 9 nucleotides match TRBD1. From germline, CDR1 is MNHEY and CDR2 SMNVEV (reference sequence). V gave up 5 bases and J gave up 9 bases; unmatched junction bases: 3. This CDR3 has 12 amino acids. The CDR3 sequence is CASSADRGTQYF. CDR3 DNA sequence: TGTGCCAGCAGTGCGGACAGGGGAACGCAGTATTTT.

This clonotype was counted ten times or more. This sequence joins TRBV10-3 and TRBJ2-1, with D maybe TRBD2 (6 bases). The CDR3 loop spans 13 amino acids. Germline lookup yields CDR1 ENHRY and CDR2 SYGVKD. V was trimmed by 11 bases and J by 5 bases, leaving 16 bases between them. The CDR3 DNA is TGTGCCGGAGCAGGTAGCGGAGACAATGAGCAGTTCTTC. It codes for CAGAGSGDNEQFF.

V and J are TRBV5-6 and TRBJ1-2, with a possible D match to TRBD1 (5 bases). V gave up 3 bases and J gave up 6 bases, with 15 bases separating them. Germline-derived CDR1 and CDR2 are SGHDT and YYEEEE. CDR3 length: 14 residues. The CDR3 reads CASSYDRGINGYTF. As DNA, the CDR3 is TGTGCCAGCAGCTATGACAGAGGGATCAATGGCTACACCTTC.

CDR3 region: CASRQRTGYDEQYF. CDR3 DNA: TGCGCCAGCAGGCAGCGGACAGGGTATGACGAGCAGTACTTC. The rearrangement uses TRBV5-1 and TRBJ2-7; 8 bases line up with TRBD1. Germline CDR1 reads SGHRS; CDR2 reads YFSETQ. This CDR3 contains 14 residues. The ends lost 5 bases at V and 5 bases at J; junction bases unmatched: 9.

This clonotype was seen at least ten times. CDR3 sequence (DNA): TGCGCCAGCAGCTTGGATCCTAGCGGGAGGTCCCCCAATGAGCAGTTCTTC. This sequence encodes CASSLDPSGRSPNEQFF. The chain links TRBV5-1 to TRBJ2-1, with 11 bases fitting TRBD2. CDR1 is SGHRS, CDR2 YFSETQ, per germline. The V and J ends lost 0 bases and 6 bases, in that order; junction bases with no gene match: 8. The length of the CDR3 is 17 residues.

This clonotype has only a few counts. The chain uses TRBV10-3 and TRBJ2-7; the match to TRBD1 covers 8 bases. From germline, CDR1 is ENHRY and CDR2 SYGVKD. J gave up 2 bases and V 5 bases, and 5 bases lay outside the gene matches. The CDR3 covers 14 residues. The CDR3 DNA follows: TGTGCCATCAGTCCGGACAGGGATACCTACGAGCAGTACTTC. Residues: CAISPDRDTYEQYF.

The V call is TRBV6-1, the J call TRBJ2-5; D gene uncertain. V lost 7 bases and J lost 9, with 21 bases in between. The germline V gene has CDR1 MNHNS and CDR2 SASEGT. This CDR3 spans 14 amino acids. CDR3 DNA: TGTGCCAGCATAATGGGAACAGCCGCTGGGGCCCAGTACTTC. Amino acid sequence: CASIMGTAAGAQYF.

The rearrangement joins TRBV28 to TRBJ2-2; no reliable D call. The CDR3 consists of 14 residues. The germline gives CDR1 MDHEN, CDR2 SYDVKM. The V gene lost 5 bases and the J gene lost 0 bases, with 7 bases spanning the gap. This chain's CDR3 is CASSVRPNTGELFF. DNA of the CDR3: TGTGCCAGCAGTGTCCGGCCGAACACCGGGGAGCTGTTTTTT.

This clonotype turned up a few times. The chain carries TRBV20-1 and TRBJ2-2, with a possible D match to TRBD2 (6 bases). Trimming took 6 bases from V and 3 from J, leaving 14 bases between them. The germline gives CDR1 DFQATT, CDR2 SNEGSKA (reference sequence). The length of the CDR3 is 14 residues. CDR3 residues: CSARGGSDTGELFF. The CDR3 DNA follows: TGCAGTGCCCGTGGGGGGAGTGACACCGGGGAGCTGTTTTTT.

Ten or more counts support this clonotype. V and J are TRBV27 and TRBJ1-1; D is uncertain. This CDR3 has 13 residues. The germline V gene encodes CDR1 MNHEY and CDR2 SMNVEV (reference sequence). V was clipped by 1 base and J by 1 base, with 4 bases between them. CDR3 bases: TGTGCCAGCAGTTTATTGGGGAACACTGAAGCTTTCTTT. This encodes CASSLLGNTEAFF.

The chain is built from TRBV10-3 and TRBJ2-2; 7 bases match TRBD1. Germline trimming cut 9 bases from V and 1 base from J; bases unmatched to any gene: 5. The length of the CDR3 is 14 residues. CDR1 and CDR2 (germline): ENHRY, SYGVKD. The CDR3 spells CAIAGTENTGELFF. CDR3 DNA: TGTGCCATTGCCGGGACAGAGAACACCGGGGAGCTGTTTTTT.

This clonotype was recorded at least ten times. CDR3 residues: CASSRPEGARDGYTF. The CDR3 nucleotides read TGTGCCAGCAGCCGCCCAGAGGGGGCGCGAGATGGCTACACCTTC. J is TRBJ1-2 and V is TRBV12-3 or TRBV12-4; 7 bases are shared with TRBD1. CDR3 size: 15 residues. With V trimmed by 6 bases and J by 6 bases, 13 bases remained unmatched.

This clonotype has more than one count but fewer than ten. The genes are TRBV5-1 and TRBJ2-7, with 10 bases lining up with TRBD2. Germline values: CDR1 SGHRS, CDR2 YFSETQ. The junction had 7 bases not matched to a gene; V was cut back by 0 bases and J by 4 bases. The CDR3 extends over 16 amino acids. The CDR3 DNA reads TGCGCCAGCAGCTTGGACCCAGCGGGAGGGCTGTACGAGCAGTACTTC. Translated: CASSLDPAGGLYEQYF.

V and J are TRBV5-8 and TRBJ2-3, with 7 bases matching TRBD2. This CDR3 spans 14 amino acids. CDR1 is SGHTS and CDR2 is YDEGEE in the germline V gene. The trim removed 2 bases at V and 4 bases at J, leaving 4 bases unmatched. The chain's CDR3 is CASSFQRDSDTQYF. In nucleotides, the CDR3 is TGTGCCAGCAGCTTCCAGCGGGATTCAGATACGCAGTATTTT. The full variable domain, its missing parts supplied by reference TRBV5-8 and TRBJ2-3, is EAGVTQSPTHLIKTRGQQATLRCSPISGHTSVYWYQQALGLGLQFLLWYDEGEERNRGNFPPRFSGRQFPNYSSELNVNALELEDSALYLCASSFQRDSDTQYFGPGTRLTVL.